This TCR beta chain was profiled in a study of blood T cell repertoires in COVID-19. CDR1 SGHDT and CDR2 YYEEEE come from the germline V gene. The V and J ends lost 2 bases and 8 bases respectively, with 10 bases between them. The CDR3 is made up of 12 amino acids. As handled by the study authors: Amplified reference gene primers provided the basis for estimating nucleated cell counts. Here immunoSEQ multiplex PCR was the method, and the copy in TCRdb shows in-frame clones only, minus some. V and J calls and clone size are those listed in that table; D and trimming were worked out from the DNA. The sample yields approximately 28,000 clones, 72% seen once.

This TCR came from a boy aged 2 to 10 with active or convalescent COVID-19. The sequencing input was peripheral blood. The chain couples TRBV5-6 to TRBJ1-2; D not certain. The DNA for the CDR3 is TGTGCCAGCAGCTTCACAGAAGTAGGCTACACCTTC. Residues: CASSFTEVGYTF.